The 10 T cell receptor beta chains given below trace back to one sample, sequenced in a study of OX40 agonist ivuxolimab in advanced cancers. The assay was immunoSEQ multiplex PCR, and TCRdb's table has in-frame clones only and misses some. The data show 89,000 or so clones, 85% to 90% seen once. This material consisted of CD4+ or CD8+ T cells sorted from blood, taken in a trial of the OX40 agonist ivuxolimab. These receptors were collected from an adult with an advanced solid tumor such as melanoma, head and neck, liver or kidney cancer.

The rearrangement uses TRBV5-1 and TRBJ2-7; D call uncertain. V gave up 2 bases and J gave up 2 bases, with 8 bases separating them. The CDR3 length is 13 residues. CDR1 and CDR2 from the germline V gene are SGHRS and YFSETQ. The CDR3 reads CASSFDAAYEQYF. The CDR3 region has the DNA TGCGCCAGCAGCTTCGACGCCGCCTACGAGCAGTACTTC.

In this sample, this clone turned up a few times. The V gene is TRBV5-1, the J gene TRBJ2-6; unclear D gene. CDR1 is SGHRS, CDR2 YFSETQ, per germline. CDR3 length equals 15 residues. Trimming removed 1 base at V and 4 bases at J, with 9 bases between. CDR3 residues: CASSLRVEGANVLTF. The CDR3 DNA is TGCGCCAGCAGCTTGAGGGTTGAAGGGGCCAACGTCCTGACTTTC. Full variable domain (rest looked up from reference TRBV5-1 and TRBJ2-6): KAGVTQTPRYLIKTRGQQVTLSCSPISGHRSVSWYQQTPGQGLQFLFEYFSETQRNKGNFPGRFSGRQFSNSRSEMNVSTLELGDSALYLCASSLRVEGANVLTFGAGSRLTVL.

In its sample, this clone was seen once. CDR3 sequence (DNA): TGTGCCAGTACCCACCGGGCAGGGGATAACACCGGGGAGCTGTTTTTT. Protein sequence: CASTHRAGDNTGELFF. The chain is built from TRBV19 and TRBJ2-2, with a weak D call TRBD1 (6 bases). Per germline, CDR1 LNHDA and CDR2 SQIVND (reference sequence). This CDR3 has 16 residues. V was trimmed by 7 bases and J by 2 bases, leaving 17 bases between them.

The rearrangement uses TRBV11-3 and TRBJ2-3; 10 bases are shared with TRBD2. This CDR3 has 15 amino acids. V shed 5 bases and J 2 bases; nucleotides not matched to a gene: 4. Germline CDR1 is SGHNT and CDR2 is YENEEA. CDR3 region: CASSKREGPTDTQYF. CDR3 nucleotide sequence: TGTGCCAGCAGCAAGCGGGAGGGCCCCACAGATACGCAGTATTTT. The full variable domain, completed using reference TRBV11-3 and TRBJ2-3, is EAGVVQSPRYKIIEKKQPVAFWCNPISGHNTLYWYLQNLGQGPELLIRYENEEAVDDSQLPKDRFSAERLKGVDSTLKIQPAELGDSAVYLCASSKREGPTDTQYFGPGTRLTVL.

This clone was recorded once. This chain links TRBV2 with TRBJ2-2, with a weak D call TRBD2 (6 bases). Germline CDR1 and CDR2: SNHLY and FYNNEI. V lost 8 bases and J 3 bases, leaving 7 bases between the germline ends. The CDR3 has 12 amino acids. CDR3 residues: CASGTYTGELFF. The CDR3 DNA is TGTGCCAGCGGGACTTACACCGGGGAGCTGTTTTTT.

The CDR3 loop reads CASSPKGGWTGELFF. The CDR3 region has the DNA TGTGCCAGCAGCCCAAAGGGGGGCTGGACCGGGGAGCTGTTTTTT. V usage is TRBV7-3 and J usage is TRBJ2-2; D is tentatively TRBD1 or TRBD2 (6 bases each). Deletions cut 5 bases from V and 5 bases from J, with 15 bases between. In germline, CDR1 is SGHTA, CDR2 FQGTGA. This CDR3 is built from 15 residues.

The CDR3 sequence: CAWSVLAGTQLFF. CDR3 sequence (DNA): TGTGCCTGGAGTGTACTAGCGGGAACTCAGCTGTTTTTT. The chain uses TRBV30 and TRBJ2-2, with 10 bases aligning to TRBD2. Losses at the gene ends were 0 bases for V and 12 bases for J; bases not matched to a gene: 4. The CDR3 runs to 13 residues. Germline lookup yields CDR1 GTSNPN and CDR2 SVGIG (reference sequence).

V and J are TRBV7-7 and TRBJ2-1; D is unclear. From germline, CDR1 is SSHAT and CDR2 FNYEAQ (reference sequence). The CDR3 is 16 residues long. CDR3 amino acids: CASSRGGLVGYNEQFF. The CDR3 nucleotides are TGTGCTAGCTCCCGAGGCGGTCTTGTCGGGTACAATGAGCAGTTCTTC.

The chain links TRBV19 to TRBJ1-4, with unresolved D. Per the germline V gene, CDR1 is LNHDA and CDR2 is SQIVND (reference sequence). This CDR3 comprises 14 residues. Deletions cut 5 bases from V and 2 bases from J, with 9 bases between. The CDR3 loop reads CASSPPGTNEKLFF. The CDR3 DNA reads as TGTGCCAGTAGTCCCCCCGGGACTAATGAAAAACTGTTTTTT.

The V and J genes are TRBV28 and TRBJ2-5; D is possibly TRBD2 (6 bases). Trimming pared 6 bases from V and 2 bases from J, leaving 16 bases between. Germline CDR1 MDHEN, CDR2 SYDVKM. The CDR3 is 15 amino acids. As DNA, the CDR3 is TGTGCCAGCAGCCCGGTAGCGGTGGGGCAAGAGACCCAGTACTTC. Translated, it gives CASSPVAVGQETQYF.